This is a list of T cell receptor beta chains from one sample in a study of blood T cells in healthy people across ages. Each CDR3 protein is one row after TCRdb ran MiXCR on the 5' RACE reads. The repertoire includes about 1 million distinct CDR3 sequences, 40% to 50% of them detected once, and under 20% sits in the top ten. Sequenced material: blood. The receptors here all came from a woman aged 60-70 years in good health. The CDR3 runs from the conserved cysteine through the conserved F or W. Fields, in order: V gene, CDR3 protein.

v_gene: TRBV20-1
CDR3aa: CSARKKDRLSRGTQYF

v_gene: TRBV5-1
CDR3aa: CASSLNPAPNYGYTF

v_gene: TRBV29-1
CDR3aa: CSVAWTGGNHEQYF

v_gene: TRBV27
CDR3aa: CASSSPGTISTQYF

v_gene: TRBV7-2
CDR3aa: CASSLAGLAVHNTQYF

v_gene: TRBV12-3/TRBV12-4
CDR3aa: CASSTPWREGQSDTQYF

v_gene: TRBV20-1
CDR3aa: CSSSGAGSYEQYF

v_gene: TRBV14
CDR3aa: CASSQDSNGGLRTEAFF

v_gene: TRBV18
CDR3aa: CASSPMKVSNQPQHF

v_gene: TRBV9
CDR3aa: CASSASSSSTDTQYF

v_gene: TRBV29-1
CDR3aa: CSVEVGSNYEQYF

v_gene: TRBV7-2
CDR3aa: CASSLSRNNEQFF

v_gene: TRBV20-1
CDR3aa: CSAPAKDSPLHF

v_gene: TRBV4-1
CDR3aa: CASSPIGDEQYF

v_gene: TRBV6-1
CDR3aa: CASNLFRDPGTQYF

v_gene: TRBV7-9
CDR3aa: CASSGLAGEDNEQFF

v_gene: TRBV20-1
CDR3aa: CSARDLGLAGSVSGEQFF

v_gene: TRBV9
CDR3aa: CASSGGASQETQYF

v_gene: TRBV6-5
CDR3aa: CASSYYWTSSYEQYF

v_gene: TRBV30
CDR3aa: CAWTPGLAGYEQYF

v_gene: TRBV28
CDR3aa: CASSRAGAGDTQYF

v_gene: TRBV7-2
CDR3aa: CASSLPGRTSGRDNTDTQYF

v_gene: TRBV3-1
CDR3aa: CASSPVPKTGEQYF